A single sample is the source of the 17 T cell receptor beta chains below, sequenced in a study of blood T cells in healthy people across ages. The authors ran a second PCR of roughly 6 to 12 cycles using a sample-barcoded 5' primer and a J-beta primer mix. TCRdb reanalysed the 5' RACE reads using MiXCR and keeps one entry per CDR3 protein. Of roughly 2 million distinct CDR3 sequences detected, roughly 52% appear once; the ten largest clones hold roughly 2.1%. Material: blood. These receptor sequences come from a middle-aged woman in good health.

Only a few counts were recorded for this clonotype. The rearrangement links TRBV27 to TRBJ2-5, with D hard to call. CDR1 is MNHEY and CDR2 is SMNVEV in the germline V gene (reference sequence). The germline V and J ends were trimmed by 7 bases and 1 base, with 7 bases remaining between them. CDR3 length equals 12 residues. CDR3 residues: CASILIQETQYF. In nucleotides, the CDR3 is TGTGCCAGCATCCTTATCCAAGAGACCCAGTACTTC.

This clonotype was picked up a small number of times. The chain has TRBV25-1 and TRBJ2-1, with D possibly being TRBD1 (5 bases). CDR1 MGHDK and CDR2 SYGVNS come from the germline V gene. The CDR3 has 15 residues. With 2 bases removed from V and 4 bases from J, the gap between germline ends came to 12 bases. CDR3 in DNA: TGTGCCAGCAGTGAAACAGGACCAAGTTACAATGAGCAGTTCTTC. Its protein is CASSETGPSYNEQFF. The complete variable domain, with remaining parts taken from reference TRBV25-1 and TRBJ2-1, reads EADIYQTPRYLVIGTGKKITLECSQTMGHDKMYWYQQDPGMELHLIHYSYGVNSTEKGDLSSESTVSRIRTEHFPLTLESARPSHTSQYLCASSETGPSYNEQFFGPGTRLTVL.

The chain is built from TRBV5-1 and TRBJ1-2; TRBD1 matches at 7 bases. The CDR3 spans 13 residues. V lost 6 bases to trimming and J lost 6 bases; unmatched junction nucleotides: 8. The germline V gene has CDR1 SGHRS and CDR2 YFSETQ. The CDR3 coding sequence is TGCGCCAGCACCCATGGAGGGGGCGATGGCTACACCTTC. Encoded protein: CASTHGGGDGYTF.

This chain links TRBV29-1 with TRBJ1-2; tentative D call: TRBD1 (5 bases). This CDR3 has 12 amino acids. From germline, CDR1 is SQVTM and CDR2 ANQGSEA. Trimming stripped 1 base from V and 8 bases from J, with 11 bases between. CDR3 protein: CSVEVTGVGYTF. CDR3 coding DNA: TGCAGCGTTGAAGTAACGGGGGTAGGCTACACCTTC. Combining the CDR3 with reference TRBV29-1 and TRBJ1-2 gives the whole variable domain SAVISQKPSRDICQRGTSLTIQCQVDSQVTMMFWYRQQPGQSLTLIATANQGSEATYESGFVIDKFPISRPNLTFSTLTVSNMSPEDSSIYLCSVEVTGVGYTFGSGTRLTVV.

The chain combines TRBV4-1 with TRBJ2-3; D tentatively reads TRBD1 or TRBD2 (5 bases each). Trimming removed 1 base at V and 4 bases at J, with 12 bases between. This CDR3 comprises 15 residues. Germline V CDR1 and CDR2: MGHRA, YSYEKL. CDR3 protein: CASSQGGARADTQYF. DNA of the CDR3: TGCGCCAGCAGCCAAGGAGGGGCCCGGGCAGATACGCAGTATTTT.

The sample holds a few counts of this clonotype. The genes are TRBV7-8 and TRBJ1-1, with TRBD1 identical over 8 bases. From germline, CDR1 is SGHVS and CDR2 FQNEAQ. The CDR3 extends over 16 amino acids. V lost 1 base and J lost 3; bases outside the gene matches: 7. CDR3 bases: TGTGCCAGCAGCTTAGTGAGGACAGGGTTTCACACTGAAGCTTTCTTT. Translating gives CASSLVRTGFHTEAFF.

In its sample, this clonotype was seen once. This rearrangement joins TRBV13 to TRBJ2-1; maybe TRBD1 (6 bases). Germline-derived CDR1 and CDR2 are PRHDT and FYEKMQ (reference sequence). V lost 1 base, J lost 3 bases, and 10 bases lay in between. The CDR3 length is 15 residues. CDR3 nucleotides: TGTGCCAGCAGCTTAGTAACAGGGTACTACAATGAGCAGTTCTTC. Translating gives CASSLVTGYYNEQFF.

The V and J genes are TRBV27 and TRBJ2-7, with 8 positions matching TRBD1. CDR3 length equals 15 residues. V trimming: 6 bases; J trimming: 2 bases; junction bases outside the gene matches: 9. Looked up from germline, CDR1 is MNHEY and CDR2 is SMNVEV (reference sequence). This chain's CDR3 is CASSQTDRGTYEQYF. For the CDR3, the DNA is TGTGCCAGCAGCCAGACCGACAGGGGAACCTACGAGCAGTACTTC.

As to this clonotype: One end of the junction does not line up with germline, which may come from a read error. The chain links TRBV29-1 to TRBJ1-2; D is possibly TRBD1 (5 bases). The CDR3 runs 15 residues. Germline CDR1 is SQVTM and CDR2 is ANQGSEA. The CDR3 region has the DNA TGCAGCGTTGAAGATCGCAGGGAATCTCGCTATGGCCACACCTTC. Translated, it gives CSVEDRRESRYGHTF.

This clonotype was observed once. The chain carries TRBV6-5 and TRBJ2-3, with D possibly being TRBD1 or TRBD2 (5 bases each). The CDR3 is made up of 12 amino acids. Per germline, CDR1 MNHEY and CDR2 SVGAGI. V was shortened by 6 bases and J by 7 bases, with 11 bases between the two germline ends. For the CDR3, the DNA is TGTGCCAGCAGGGGGGATGGAAATACGCAGTATTTT. Its protein product is CASRGDGNTQYF.

The chain has TRBV5-1 and TRBJ2-5; 9 bases align to TRBD2. Germline V gene sequence: CDR1 SGHRS, CDR2 YFSETQ. V gave up 4 bases and J gave up 4 bases; unmatched junction bases: 14. This CDR3 region has 17 residues. This CDR3 is CASSRRILAGAGETQYF. In DNA, the CDR3 is TGCGCCAGCAGCCGCCGAATTTTAGCGGGGGCTGGAGAGACCCAGTACTTC.

The V gene is TRBV10-3, the J gene TRBJ2-4; no reliable D call. This CDR3 spans 12 amino acids. Trimming removed 4 bases from V and 7 bases from J, with 8 bases in between. Looked up from germline, CDR1 is ENHRY and CDR2 is SYGVKD. CDR3: CAISGSSNIQYF. The CDR3 nucleotides read TGTGCCATCAGTGGGAGTAGCAACATTCAGTACTTC.

This clonotype turned up a few times. The chain has TRBV2 and TRBJ2-7; TRBD1 matches at 8 bases. Germline lookup yields CDR1 SNHLY and CDR2 FYNNEI. V was pared by 7 bases and J by 0 bases, with 2 bases of the junction left unmatched. The CDR3 runs to 13 residues. CDR3 sequence (DNA): TGTGCCAGCATTGGACAGGGCTCCTACGAGCAGTACTTC. Protein: CASIGQGSYEQYF.

The chain has TRBV20-1 and TRBJ1-2, with TRBD1 as a possible D gene (5 bases). This CDR3 spans 12 amino acids. Between the trimmed V and J ends, which lost 3 bases and 4 bases, there was a span of 9 bases. Germline lookup yields CDR1 DFQATT and CDR2 SNEGSKA (reference sequence). CDR3 DNA sequence: TGCAGTGCTAGTGACAGCCGCTATGGCTACACCTTC. Its translation is CSASDSRYGYTF.

This chain links TRBV7-2 with TRBJ2-7; no definite D call. V gave up 4 bases and J gave up 0 bases, with 10 bases separating them. CDR3 size: 14 residues. The V gene's germline CDR1 is SGHTA and CDR2 FQGNSA. DNA of the CDR3: TGTGCCAGCAGCTCGAATCACATCTCCTACGAGCAGTACTTC. Translation gives CASSSNHISYEQYF. Supplemented by reference TRBV7-2 and TRBJ2-7, the full variable domain reads GAGVSQSPSNKVTEKGKDVELRCDPISGHTALYWYRQSLGQGLEFLIYFQGNSAPDKSGLPSDRFSAERTGGSVSTLTIQRTQQEDSAVYLCASSSNHISYEQYFGPGTRLTVT.

The sample holds a few counts of this clonotype. This chain links TRBV4-3 with TRBJ2-4; maybe TRBD2 (6 bases). Germline CDR1 is LGHNA and CDR2 is YSLEER. The V end was cut by 0 bases, the J end by 0 bases, with 12 bases between. The CDR3 extends over 17 amino acids. CDR3 DNA: TGCGCCAGCAGCCAAGATCTGGGCGGGGTAGCCAAAAACATTCAGTACTTC. Its protein is CASSQDLGGVAKNIQYF.

The chain uses TRBV20-1 and TRBJ2-1; maybe TRBD2 (5 bases). Germline-derived CDR1 and CDR2 are DFQATT and SNEGSKA (reference sequence). The CDR3 runs 10 residues. V gave up 3 bases and J gave up 8 bases, with 5 bases separating them. Here the CDR3 DNA reads TGCAGTGCTAGGCGGGATGAGCAGTTCTTC. It encodes CSARRDEQFF.